Below, 5 T cell receptor beta chains from the same sample are listed, as sequenced in a study of sequential checkpoint blockade in melanoma. The treatment denotes: randomized to nivolumab then ipilimumab (arm A) or the reverse (arm B). The data were produced by immunoSEQ multiplex PCR, yet TCRdb's version contains in-frame clones alone and is incomplete. The sample yields around 35,000 clones, roughly 32% seen once. The material sequenced was tumor tissue (inferred from file names), taken from a patient given nivolumab and ipilimumab in sequence. All receptors derive from a human donor with melanoma.

This sequence joins TRBV28 and TRBJ1-5, with D possibly matching TRBD1 (6 bases). This CDR3 has 16 amino acids. Germline CDR1 MDHEN, CDR2 SYDVKM. Trimming stripped 6 bases from V and 0 bases from J, with 15 bases between. This CDR3 reads CASRGDKPFSNQPQHF. CDR3 DNA: TGTGCCAGCAGGGGGGACAAACCTTTTAGCAATCAGCCCCAGCATTTT. Combining the CDR3 with reference TRBV28 and TRBJ1-5 gives the whole variable domain DVKVTQSSRYLVKRTGEKVFLECVQDMDHENMFWYRQDPGLGLRLIYFSYDVKMKEKGDIPEGYSVSREKKERFSLILESASTNQTSMYLCASRGDKPFSNQPQHFGDGTRLSIL.

The J gene is TRBJ1-5, the V gene TRBV7-4; a weak D match, TRBD1 (6 bases). The CDR3 has 13 amino acids. In germline, CDR1 is SGHVT, CDR2 SQSDAQ. Trimming removed 5 bases from V and 11 bases from J, with 16 bases in between. The CDR3 reads CASSIGQSPTQHF. For the CDR3, the DNA is TGTGCCAGCAGCATAGGACAGAGCCCGACCCAGCATTTT.

The chain recombines TRBV28 with TRBJ2-2, with D possibly matching TRBD1 (6 bases). Germline V lookup: CDR1 MDHEN, CDR2 SYDVKM. This CDR3 comprises 14 residues. The V end was cut by 6 bases, the J end by 1 base, with 9 bases between. The CDR3 nucleotides are TGTGCCAGCAGAAAGGGACAGAACACCGGGGAGCTGTTTTTT. Translation gives CASRKGQNTGELFF.

The chain carries TRBV19 and TRBJ2-7, with 11 bases lining up with TRBD2. This CDR3 comprises 17 residues. Trimming cost V 4 bases and J 1 base; bases outside gene matches: 9. The V gene's germline CDR1 is LNHDA and CDR2 SQIVND (reference sequence). The CDR3 region has the DNA TGTGCCAGTAGTAACCGGCTAGCGGGAGGTATGTCCTACGAGCAGTACTTC. Translation: CASSNRLAGGMSYEQYF.

This clone was seen only a few times. V is TRBV7-1 and J is TRBJ1-1; D unclear. TRBV7-1 is identified as an open reading frame with a role that is uncertain. CDR3 size: 13 residues. With 6 bases removed from V and 0 bases from J, the gap between germline ends came to 8 bases. The CDR3 reads CASRRPLNTEAFF. Written as DNA, the CDR3 is TGTGCCAGCAGGCGTCCACTGAACACTGAAGCTTTCTTT.